A single sample is the source of the 26 T cell receptor beta chains below, sequenced in a study of kidney transplant recipient with SARS-CoV-2 infection. Via MiXCR, TCRdb re-called the reads, giving one row per CDR3 protein. The data contain about 250,000 distinct CDR3 sequences, more than 25% of them singletons. The source material was a blood sample, sampled at baseline and on day 111 from a kidney transplant recipient. The receptors originated from a young adult male patient who had COVID-19 and was a kidney transplant recipient. Some of the T cells may derive from the graft donor.

Points on this clonotype: This may stem from a read error, because a much larger clone lies one nucleotide away. V is TRBV19 and J is TRBJ2-7; TRBD1 matches 9 bases. This CDR3 region has 15 residues. Germline CDR1 LNHDA, CDR2 SQIVND (reference sequence). CDR3 DNA sequence: TGTGCCAGTAGTACAGGCGGGACAGGGATTTACGAGCTGTACTTC. Translated, it gives CASSTGGTGIYELYF.

About this clonotype itself: Its ends do not fully match the called genes, so a read error is possible. The chain recombines TRBV5-1 with TRBJ2-5; D is undetermined. Germline CDR1 is SGHRS and CDR2 is YFSETQ. CDR3 size: 15 residues. The chain's CDR3 is CASSPRRSYQEAQYF. CDR3 in DNA: TGCGCCAGCAGCCCCAGGCGTTCGTACCAAGAGGCCCAGTACTTC.

This clonotype was detected many times. V usage is TRBV5-6 and J usage is TRBJ1-2; D not resolved. This CDR3 region has 16 residues. Germline-derived CDR1 and CDR2 are SGHDT and YYEEEE. Deletions cut 7 bases from V and 4 bases from J, with 23 bases between. In DNA form, the CDR3 reads TGTGCCAGCCATCGATGCAATAGTCGAAAGACCTATGGCTACACCTTC. It yields the protein CASHRCNSRKTYGYTF.

This clonotype was seen ten or more times. CDR3 in amino acids: CASRMPSWGASEQYF. CDR3 nucleotides: TGTGCCAGTAGGATGCCCTCGTGGGGGGCCTCCGAGCAGTACTTC. This chain joins TRBV19 and TRBJ2-7; D possibly uses TRBD1 or TRBD2 (6 bases each). The germline V gene encodes CDR1 LNHDA and CDR2 SQIVND (reference sequence). This CDR3 spans 15 amino acids. Between the trimmed V and J ends, which lost 6 bases and 6 bases, there was a span of 21 bases.

This clonotype was observed many times. This chain joins TRBV5-6 and TRBJ1-2; TRBD1 aligns across 8 bases. J lost 1 base, V lost 2 bases, and 1 base had no gene match. Germline lookup yields CDR1 SGHDT and CDR2 YYEEEE. The CDR3 runs to 14 residues. The CDR3 spells CASSLQGVNYGYTF. CDR3 in DNA: TGTGCCAGCAGCTTACAGGGGGTTAACTATGGCTACACCTTC. Full variable domain (remainder filled in from reference TRBV5-6 and TRBJ1-2): DAGVTQSPTHLIKTRGQQVTLRCSPKSGHDTVSWYQQALGQGPQFIFQYYEEEERQRGNFPDRFSGHQFPNYSSELNVNALLLGDSALYLCASSLQGVNYGYTFGSGTRLTVV.

This clonotype was detected ten times or more. The chain is built from TRBV3-2 and TRBJ2-2; the D segment call TRBD1 is taken from the table without a DNA check. TRBV3-2 is given as a pseudogene. CDR3 length: 13 residues. The CDR3 loop is CASSLRGSGELFF. CDR3 coding DNA: TGTGCCAGCAGCCTGAGGGGAAGCGGGGAGCTGTTTTTT.

A word on this clonotype: A much larger clone lies one base from this, so it may be a read error. J is TRBJ2-7 and V is TRBV5-1, with D possibly called TRBD1 or TRBD2 (7 bases each). The CDR3 loop spans 14 amino acids. The germline V gene encodes CDR1 SGHRS and CDR2 YFSETQ. The CDR3 protein is CASSPGGGPYGQYF. In DNA form, the CDR3 reads TGCGCCAGCAGCCCAGGGGGGGGCCCCTACGGGCAGTACTTC.

For this clonotype: Since no conserved phenylalanine or tryptophan closes the CDR3, a read error is the likely cause. The rearrangement uses TRBV7-6 and TRBJ1-2, with unresolved D. CDR3 length: 17 residues. Germline lookup yields CDR1 SGHVS and CDR2 FNYEAQ. Trimming shortened V by 2 bases and J by 4 bases, and 20 bases separated the two germline ends. The CDR3 loop reads CASSLSSESRKTYGYTL. In DNA form, the CDR3 reads TGTGCCAGCAGCTTATCTAGTGAATCTCGAAAGACCTATGGCTACACCCTC.

With regard to this clonotype: A much larger clone lies one base from this, so it may be a read error. This chain connects TRBV5-5 to TRBJ1-2; D not certain. CDR1 is SGHKS and CDR2 is YYEKEE in the germline V gene (reference sequence). The CDR3 length is 16 residues. The V end was cut by 7 bases, the J end by 4 bases, with 23 bases between. CDR3 bases: TGTGCCAGCGATGACGTTGTCTCGCGAAAGCCCTATGGCTACACCTTC. Its protein product is CASDDVVSRKPYGYTF.

This clonotype was picked up a small number of times. This chain uses TRBV30 with TRBJ1-1, with D tentatively TRBD1 (5 bases). Germline V gene sequence: CDR1 GTSNPN, CDR2 SVGIG (reference sequence). This CDR3 spans 14 amino acids. V shed 4 bases and J shed 3 bases, with 15 bases lying between them. In DNA form, the CDR3 reads TGTGCCTGGACCAGGGATGGGTCACACACTGAAGCTTTCTTT. Translation: CAWTRDGSHTEAFF.

A note on this clonotype: Sequence at one end of the junction differs from germline and may be a read error. The chain links TRBV5-8 to TRBJ2-1; no clear D. Per the germline V gene, CDR1 is SGHTS and CDR2 is YDEGEE. CDR3 length: 16 residues. The CDR3 DNA is TGTACCAGCAGCTTGTGGGTAGGCCCCAACCACAATGAGCAGTTCTTC. Protein: CTSSLWVGPNHNEQFF.

A note on this clonotype: Relative to the germline gene, one junction end is altered; a read error may explain this. The chain joins TRBV19 to TRBJ2-2, with 11 positions matching TRBD2. In germline, CDR1 is LNHDA, CDR2 SQIVND (reference sequence). The length of the CDR3 is 16 residues. The CDR3 nucleotides are TGTGCCAATAGTAAGACTAGCGGGAAGGGGACCGGGGAGCTGTTTTTT. This gives the protein CANSKTSGKGTGELFF. Drawing the rest from reference TRBV19 and TRBJ2-2, the complete variable domain is DGGITQSPKYLFRKEGQNVTLSCEQNLNHDAMYWYRQDPGQGLRLIYYSQIVNDFQKGDIAEGYSVSREKKESFPLTVTSAQKNPTAFYLCANSKTSGKGTGELFFGEGSRLTVL.

This clonotype came up many times. The chain couples TRBV7-9 to TRBJ2-3; TRBD1 matches at 8 bases. The germline V gene has CDR1 SEHNR and CDR2 FQNEAQ (reference sequence). This CDR3 contains 17 residues. Germline trimming cut 1 base from V and 0 bases from J; bases unmatched to any gene: 6. CDR3 nucleotide sequence: TGTGCCAGCAGCTTAGGGCGCAGGGGGCTTAGCACAGATACGCAGTATTTT. Encoded protein: CASSLGRRGLSTDTQYF. The variable domain in full, with the rest retrieved from reference TRBV7-9 and TRBJ2-3, is DTGVSQNPRHKITKRGQNVTFRCDPISEHNRLYWYRQTLGQGPEFLTYFQNEAQLEKSRLLSDRFSAERPKGSFSTLEIQRTEQGDSAMYLCASSLGRRGLSTDTQYFGPGTRLTVL.

Comments on this clonotype: A single base separates this from a much larger clone, so it may be a read error. The genes are TRBV29-1 and TRBJ2-7; 10 bases fit TRBD2. CDR1 is SQVTM, CDR2 ANQGSEA, per germline. The CDR3 consists of 15 residues. CDR3 bases: TGCAGCGTTGTAACTAGCGGGACTATAAGCGGAAAGCAGCACTTC. Its translation: CSVVTSGTISGKQHF.

The sample holds many counts of this clonotype. The CDR3 sequence: CSVSGGWTEAFF. The CDR3 DNA reads TGCAGCGTATCAGGGGGTTGGACTGAAGCTTTCTTT. This chain uses TRBV29-1 with TRBJ1-1; 7 positions match TRBD1. Germline loops: CDR1 SQVTM, CDR2 ANQGSEA. V shed 6 bases and J 5 bases; nucleotides not matched to a gene: 6. The CDR3 is made up of 12 amino acids.

There are many counts of this clonotype. V is TRBV7-1 and J is TRBJ1-2; D is unclear. TRBV7-1 is filed as an ORF, its function uncertain. This CDR3 is 17 amino acids long. Trimming shortened V by 5 bases and J by 4 bases, and 23 bases separated the two germline ends. Written as DNA, the CDR3 is TGTGCCAGCAGCATTAGGCGTCACGAGGGAAAGACCTATGGCTACACCTTC. Translated, it gives CASSIRRHEGKTYGYTF.

The sample holds many counts of this clonotype. The CDR3 sequence: CASSYLGRQYF. CDR3 coding DNA: TGTGCCAGCAGTTACTTGGGACGGCAGTATTTT. The chain is built from TRBV6-8 and TRBJ2-3; the D gene could be TRBD1 or TRBD2 (5 bases each). The CDR3 spans 11 residues. Germline values: CDR1 MNHGY, CDR2 SAAAGT. Trimming left V 1 base short and J 11 bases short, with 7 bases between.

With respect to this clonotype: A much larger clone lies a single base off, so this may be a read error. CDR3 loop: CASNLGPQGQPQHF. The CDR3, as DNA: TGTGCCAGCAACTTGGGGCCCCAGGGACAGCCCCAGCATTTT. The chain combines TRBV5-5 with TRBJ1-5, with D perhaps matching TRBD1 (5 bases). In germline, CDR1 is SGHKS, CDR2 YYEKEE (reference sequence). The CDR3 covers 14 residues.

This clonotype has ten or more counts. The chain uses TRBV3-1 and TRBJ2-5; D call uncertain. V lost 5 bases and J lost 5, with 24 bases in between. CDR3 length: 17 residues. CDR1 and CDR2 from the germline V gene are LGHDT and YNNKEL (reference sequence). CDR3 sequence (DNA): TGTGCCAGCAGCATATTTGATCCCATTTCTTTCTCTGAGACCCAGTACTTC. Its translation: CASSIFDPISFSETQYF.

Ten or more counts support this clonotype. This rearrangement joins TRBV6-1 to TRBJ2-2; D gene unclear. Trimming took 1 base from V and 5 from J, leaving 8 bases between them. This CDR3 has 14 amino acids. Per the germline V gene, CDR1 is MNHNS and CDR2 is SASEGT. The CDR3 reads CASSEDWGTGELFF. The CDR3 DNA sequence: TGTGCCAGCAGTGAAGACTGGGGAACCGGGGAGCTGTTTTTT.

The table lists this clonotype with many counts. The chain joins TRBV7-2 to TRBJ1-2; the D is unclear. The V gene's germline CDR1 is SGHTA and CDR2 FQGNSA. This CDR3 region has 16 residues. The germline V and J ends were trimmed by 2 bases and 7 bases, with 20 bases remaining between them. The CDR3 coding sequence is TGTGCCAGCAGCTTATCGGTCCCGGGCGGGCCAGCTGGCTACACCTTC. Translation: CASSLSVPGGPAGYTF.

A note on this clonotype: This may arise from a read error, as a much more abundant clone is one base away. The V call is TRBV19, the J call TRBJ2-7, with D maybe TRBD2 (6 bases). The end of the DNA is better explained by TRBJ2-5, so the J call may be wrong. This CDR3 has 14 amino acids. Germline V gene sequence: CDR1 LNHDA, CDR2 SQIVND (reference sequence). The chain's CDR3 is CASTQTAGAETQYF. In nucleotides, the CDR3 is TGTGCCAGTACCCAGACAGCGGGCGCGGAGACCCAGTACTTC.

A remark on this clonotype: One end of the junction does not line up with germline, which may come from a read error. The chain couples TRBV6-8 to TRBJ1-2; D call uncertain. The CDR3 is 17 residues long. From germline, CDR1 is MNHGY and CDR2 SAAAGT. The CDR3 protein is CAGSRAPRSRKTYGYTF. DNA for the CDR3: TGTGCCGGCAGTCGCGCTCCACGCTCTAGAAAGACCTATGGCTACACCTTC.

At least ten counts were recorded for this clonotype. The V and J genes are TRBV7-3 and TRBJ2-3, with a possible D match to TRBD1 (6 bases). The V end lost 0 bases, the J end lost 5 bases, and 9 bases lay between the germline ends. Per germline, CDR1 SGHTA and CDR2 FQGTGA. The CDR3 is 14 amino acids. DNA for the CDR3: TGTGCCAGCAGCTTAACAGGGGGAAAAGATACGCAGTATTTT. It codes for CASSLTGGKDTQYF.

This clonotype occurred many times. The rearrangement joins TRBV12-3 or TRBV12-4 to TRBJ1-5; TRBD1 matches 9 bases. The CDR3 is made up of 15 amino acids. Trimming cost V 5 bases and J 5 bases; bases outside gene matches: 7. CDR3 loop: CASSLTGGAYQPQHF. CDR3 sequence (DNA): TGTGCCAGCAGTCTAACAGGGGGCGCGTATCAGCCCCAGCATTTT.

In its sample, this clonotype was seen many times. The rearrangement joins TRBV20-1 to TRBJ1-5; D might be TRBD1 (6 bases). V was cut by 3 bases and J by 0 bases, with 12 bases left in between. CDR1 and CDR2 from the germline V gene are DFQATT and SNEGSKA (reference sequence). The CDR3 extends over 15 amino acids. CDR3 coding DNA: TGCAGTGCTAGCACGACAGGATATAGCAATCAGCCCCAGCATTTT. Encoded protein: CSASTTGYSNQPQHF.